The next 31 T cell receptor beta chains were all read from a single sample in a study of T cell clonotyping in hematopoietic cell transplantation. Clones were read by immunoSEQ multiplex PCR, and TCRdb kept only the in-frame ones, dropping some. The sample shows roughly 5,000 clones, around 94% of them seen only once. Here the sequenced sample was PBMCs, taken 180 days after allogeneic stem cell transplant. The receptors derive from a male patient in his sixties who had an allogeneic stem cell transplant from a related donor, so the T cells may come from the graft donor. Some clones in this sample may be carry-over from other donors' samples.

The chain couples TRBV9 to TRBJ1-6; a possible D gene is TRBD1 (5 bases). The CDR3 covers 13 residues. Germline V gives CDR1 SGDLS, CDR2 YYNGEE. With 0 bases removed from V and 9 bases from J, the gap between germline ends came to 7 bases. The CDR3: CASSVVQGSPLHF. CDR3 nucleotide sequence: TGTGCCAGCAGCGTAGTTCAGGGTTCACCCCTCCACTTT.

This chain joins TRBV6-5 and TRBJ1-6; D remains ambiguous. The V gene's germline CDR1 is MNHEY and CDR2 SVGAGI. The CDR3 sequence is 13 residues long. Trimming pared 6 bases from V and 6 bases from J, leaving 9 bases between. CDR3 coding DNA: TGTGCCAGCAGGGCAGCCGCTAATTCACCCCTCCACTTT. Translating gives CASRAAANSPLHF.

The chain carries TRBV7-8 and TRBJ2-7; D tentatively reads TRBD1 or TRBD2 (5 bases each). The CDR3 loop spans 14 amino acids. CDR1 is SGHVS, CDR2 FQNEAQ, per germline. V lost 2 bases and J lost 0, with 8 bases in between. Written as DNA, the CDR3 is TGTGCCAGCAGCTTAAGGGACGACTCCTACGAGCAGTACTTC. Protein: CASSLRDDSYEQYF.

V gene TRBV6-1 combines with J gene TRBJ1-5; D gene uncertain. This CDR3 region has 14 residues. Per germline, CDR1 MNHNS and CDR2 SASEGT. V lost 6 bases and J 0 bases, leaving 9 bases between the germline ends. This chain's CDR3 is CASSGGNSNQPQHF. CDR3 DNA sequence: TGTGCCAGCAGCGGAGGGAATAGCAATCAGCCCCAGCATTTT.

The rearrangement joins TRBV19 to TRBJ2-5; maybe TRBD2 (5 bases). The CDR3 extends over 15 amino acids. From germline, CDR1 is LNHDA and CDR2 SQIVND (reference sequence). V was clipped by 4 bases and J by 5 bases, with 17 bases between them. The CDR3 DNA sequence: TGTGCCAGTAGTAAAACTAGAGAGGTTGGGGAGACCCAGTACTTC. Translated, it gives CASSKTREVGETQYF.

This clone has more than one count but fewer than ten. The CDR3 here is CAWSVGSNQPQHF. In DNA form, the CDR3 reads TGTGCCTGGAGTGTAGGGAGCAATCAGCCCCAGCATTTT. The V gene is TRBV30, the J gene TRBJ1-5; D ambiguous. Germline CDR1 GTSNPN, CDR2 SVGIG (reference sequence). V was trimmed by 0 bases and J by 1 base, leaving 4 bases between them. This CDR3 spans 13 amino acids.

The chain joins TRBV25-1 to TRBJ1-6; D remains unclear. Germline V lookup: CDR1 MGHDK, CDR2 SYGVNS. The length of the CDR3 is 13 residues. V was clipped by 6 bases and J by 9 bases, with 12 bases between them. CDR3 residues: CASSDPGSSPLHF. CDR3 bases: TGTGCCAGCAGCGACCCCGGGAGTTCACCCCTCCACTTT.

V is TRBV30 and J is TRBJ1-6, with no clear D. The V end lost 5 bases, the J end lost 9 bases, and 14 bases lay between the germline ends. Germline V gene data show CDR1 as GTSNPN and CDR2 as SVGIG (reference sequence). The CDR3 is 13 residues long. For the CDR3, the DNA is TGTGCCTGGGCTCTCGGAGGAGGTTCACCCCTCCACTTT. It is translated as CAWALGGGSPLHF.

This chain uses TRBV5-6 with TRBJ2-3; possibly TRBD2 for D (5 bases). There are 16 residues in the CDR3. The V end lost 2 bases, the J end lost 3 bases, and 16 bases lay between the germline ends. The germline CDR1 and CDR2 sequences are SGHDT and YYEEEE. The DNA of the CDR3 is TGTGCCAGCAGCTTTGGGTATTCCGGGGTGACAGATACGCAGTATTTT. Translating gives CASSFGYSGVTDTQYF.

This chain connects TRBV5-1 to TRBJ2-5, with D perhaps matching TRBD1 (7 bases). Germline assignment: CDR1 SGHRS and CDR2 YFSETQ. Trimming shortened V by 4 bases and J by 5 bases, and 18 bases separated the two germline ends. The CDR3 length is 15 residues. CDR3 amino acids: CASSPVEGAGETQYF. The CDR3 nucleotides are TGCGCCAGCAGCCCGGTGGAGGGGGCGGGGGAGACCCAGTACTTC.

The chain recombines TRBV11-3 with TRBJ1-2; D unresolved. From germline, CDR1 is SGHNT and CDR2 YENEEA. The CDR3 covers 12 residues. V lost 3 bases, J lost 4 bases, and 6 bases lay in between. CDR3: CASSLSGYGYTF. The CDR3 DNA sequence: TGTGCCAGCAGCTTGAGCGGCTATGGCTACACCTTC.

Only one count was recorded for this clone. This rearrangement joins TRBV2 to TRBJ2-7; no reliable D call. CDR3 size: 15 residues. V lost 2 bases to trimming and J lost 2 bases, with 13 bases between them. Germline CDR1 reads SNHLY; CDR2 reads FYNNEI. In DNA form, the CDR3 reads TGTGCCAGCAGTGAACCCCCGGAACAGACCTACGAGCAGTACTTC. Translated: CASSEPPEQTYEQYF.

This clone has just a few counts. The V gene is TRBV5-1, the J gene TRBJ2-7; D remains unclear. Germline V lookup: CDR1 SGHRS, CDR2 YFSETQ. This CDR3 has 16 residues. V lost 4 bases, J lost 2 bases, and 19 bases lay in between. This CDR3 is CASSGFPGLSPYEQYF. The CDR3 nucleotides read TGCGCCAGCAGCGGTTTCCCGGGCCTATCCCCCTACGAGCAGTACTTC.

CDR3 in DNA: TGTGCCAGCAGCGATTCAGCCGTCAATGAGCAGTTCTTC. Translated: CASSDSAVNEQFF. V is TRBV9 and J is TRBJ2-1, with D uncertain. With 3 bases removed from V and 6 bases from J, the gap between germline ends came to 10 bases. The CDR3 extends over 13 amino acids. Germline CDR1 is SGDLS and CDR2 is YYNGEE.

The V and J genes are TRBV6-5 and TRBJ2-3; TRBD2 might be the D (6 bases). Germline V gene lookup returns CDR1 MNHEY and CDR2 SVGAGI. Between the trimmed V and J ends, which lost 6 bases and 0 bases, there was a span of 10 bases. The CDR3 totals 14 residues. CDR3 DNA: TGTGCCAGCAGCTACGGGGGTAGCACAGATACGCAGTATTTT. As protein: CASSYGGSTDTQYF.

The CDR3 DNA reads as TGCGCCAGCAGCTTAGATTACAATCAGCCCCAGCATTTT. It specifies CASSLDYNQPQHF. The V and J genes are TRBV5-1 and TRBJ1-5; D remains unclear. Per germline, CDR1 SGHRS and CDR2 YFSETQ. The CDR3 runs to 13 residues. The V gene lost 2 bases and the J gene lost 3 bases, with 6 bases spanning the gap.

The rearrangement links TRBV30 to TRBJ2-5, with 12 bases matching TRBD2. The germline V gene has CDR1 GTSNPN and CDR2 SVGIG (reference sequence). There are 16 residues in the CDR3. V was clipped by 1 base and J by 1 base; unmatched bases: 4. In DNA form, the CDR3 reads TGTGCCTGGAGTGCCGGGACTAGCGGGTTCCAAGAGACCCAGTACTTC. This encodes CAWSAGTSGFQETQYF.

The rearrangement links TRBV5-4 to TRBJ2-3; TRBD1 might be the D (5 bases). Trimming cost V 1 base and J 4 bases, with 13 bases left between them. Germline V gene data show CDR1 as SGHNT and CDR2 as YYREEE (reference sequence). The CDR3 loop spans 15 amino acids. The CDR3 region has the DNA TGTGCCAGCAGCTTGTACCCCAGGGTCCCAGATACGCAGTATTTT. It codes for CASSLYPRVPDTQYF.

The gene calls are TRBV6-1 and TRBJ1-1; D unresolved. There are 15 residues in the CDR3. Per the germline V gene, CDR1 is MNHNS and CDR2 is SASEGT. Deletions cut 8 bases from V and 4 bases from J, with 20 bases between. This CDR3 reads CASHLFLAAGTEAFF. CDR3 sequence (DNA): TGTGCCAGCCACCTGTTTCTGGCCGCGGGCACTGAAGCTTTCTTT.

The chain employs TRBV12-5 and TRBJ1-6; a weak D match, TRBD1 (5 bases). CDR1 is LGHNT, CDR2 FRNRAP, per germline. The CDR3 consists of 14 residues. V was trimmed by 3 bases and J by 4 bases, leaving 7 bases between them. This chain's CDR3 is CASGFHRYNSPLHF. CDR3 nucleotide sequence: TGTGCTAGTGGTTTTCACAGGTATAATTCACCCCTCCACTTT.

The chain uses TRBV11-2 and TRBJ2-5, with TRBD1 matching over 8 bases. The CDR3 has 13 amino acids. Per germline, CDR1 SGHAT and CDR2 FQNNGV. The V segment lost 5 bases and the J segment 7 bases; nucleotides outside the gene matches: 6. The CDR3 region has the DNA TGTGCCAGCAGCCCGGCAGGGGGCGGGACCCAGTACTTC. Its translation: CASSPAGGGTQYF.

The rearrangement joins TRBV19 to TRBJ1-2, with D unresolved. The CDR3 extends over 15 amino acids. V lost 6 bases to trimming and J lost 0 bases, with 14 bases between them. Germline V gene lookup returns CDR1 LNHDA and CDR2 SQIVND (reference sequence). CDR3 sequence: CASSIRAGSNYGYTF. The CDR3 coding sequence is TGTGCCAGTAGCATTAGGGCGGGATCTAACTATGGCTACACCTTC. Drawing the rest from reference TRBV19 and TRBJ1-2, the complete variable domain is DGGITQSPKYLFRKEGQNVTLSCEQNLNHDAMYWYRQDPGQGLRLIYYSQIVNDFQKGDIAEGYSVSREKKESFPLTVTSAQKNPTAFYLCASSIRAGSNYGYTFGSGTRLTVV.

V and J are TRBV5-4 and TRBJ1-6; D call uncertain. This CDR3 contains 14 residues. The V gene lost 5 bases and the J gene lost 0 bases, with 6 bases spanning the gap. In germline, CDR1 is SGHNT, CDR2 YYREEE (reference sequence). The CDR3 DNA is TGTGCCAGCAGAGGGAGCTCCTATAATTCACCCCTCCACTTT. This codes for CASRGSSYNSPLHF.

The rearrangement links TRBV19 to TRBJ1-6, with unresolved D. The CDR3 runs to 15 residues. CDR1 and CDR2 (germline): LNHDA, SQIVND (reference sequence). V lost 10 bases and J lost 0, with 13 bases in between. The DNA of the CDR3 is TGTGCCACTATCCCTCGCGGCTCCTATAATTCACCCCTCCACTTT. This sequence encodes CATIPRGSYNSPLHF.

The chain links TRBV2 to TRBJ2-1, with a possible D match to TRBD1 (5 bases). The CDR3 totals 13 residues. The germline V gene encodes CDR1 SNHLY and CDR2 FYNNEI. The ends were cut back, 6 bases at V and 6 bases at J, with 12 bases in the middle. The CDR3 loop is CASRDPGSNEQFF. CDR3 DNA: TGTGCCAGCAGGGACCCAGGGTCCAATGAGCAGTTCTTC.

The chain carries TRBV25-1 and TRBJ1-2; D ambiguous. Trimming removed 3 bases at V and 8 bases at J, with 10 bases between. From germline, CDR1 is MGHDK and CDR2 SYGVNS. The length of the CDR3 is 12 residues. The DNA of the CDR3 is TGTGCCAGCAGTGAGAGTTGGGGAGGCTACACCTTC. It translates to CASSESWGGYTF.

V usage is TRBV2 and J usage is TRBJ1-2; D not resolved. This CDR3 has 13 amino acids. Per germline, CDR1 SNHLY and CDR2 FYNNEI. V was clipped by 7 bases and J by 3 bases, with 12 bases between them. The CDR3 bases are TGTGCCAGCAAGGCAGAAGACTACTATGGCTACACCTTC. It encodes CASKAEDYYGYTF.

The chain combines TRBV6-5 with TRBJ2-7, with D unclear. The ends were cut back, 2 bases at V and 1 base at J, with 6 bases in the middle. Germline CDR1 and CDR2: MNHEY and SVGAGI. The CDR3 is made up of 13 amino acids. CDR3 protein: CASSYAESYEQYF. CDR3 bases: TGTGCCAGCAGTTACGCTGAGTCCTACGAGCAGTACTTC.

The chain has TRBV12-5 and TRBJ1-2, with D unclear. The germline V gene has CDR1 LGHNT and CDR2 FRNRAP. V dropped 5 bases and J dropped 4 bases, with 11 bases sitting between them. CDR3 length: 13 amino acids. The CDR3 region has the DNA TGTGCTAGTGGTGCTCTGCTTTCCTATGGCTACACCTTC. Translated: CASGALLSYGYTF. The whole variable domain, remainder taken from reference TRBV12-5 and TRBJ1-2, is DARVTQTPRHKVTEMGQEVTMRCQPILGHNTVFWYRQTMMQGLELLAYFRNRAPLDDSGMPKDRFSAEMPDATLATLKIQPSEPRDSAVYFCASGALLSYGYTFGSGTRLTVV.

The rearrangement links TRBV6-5 to TRBJ2-3, with D perhaps being TRBD1 or TRBD2 (6 bases each). CDR1 is MNHEY, CDR2 SVGAGI, per germline. Trimming removed 10 bases at V and 3 bases at J, with 14 bases between. There are 13 residues in the CDR3. DNA of the CDR3: TGTGCCACCACGGGGGCCGGGACAGATACGCAGTATTTT. It encodes CATTGAGTDTQYF.

The chain is built from TRBV19 and TRBJ1-6, with a weak D call TRBD1 (6 bases). Deletions cut 3 bases from V and 7 bases from J, with 19 bases between. This CDR3 has 17 amino acids. Germline lookup yields CDR1 LNHDA and CDR2 SQIVND (reference sequence). DNA for the CDR3: TGTGCCAGTAGTATGGAGACAGGACCGGGATCCAATTCACCCCTCCACTTT. Encoded protein: CASSMETGPGSNSPLHF. The full variable domain, its missing parts supplied by reference TRBV19 and TRBJ1-6, is DGGITQSPKYLFRKEGQNVTLSCEQNLNHDAMYWYRQDPGQGLRLIYYSQIVNDFQKGDIAEGYSVSREKKESFPLTVTSAQKNPTAFYLCASSMETGPGSNSPLHFGNGTRLTVT.